The source of this T cell receptor beta chain is a study of Graves' ophthalmopathy and Graves' hyperthyroidism. The CDR3 length is 14 residues. Germline lookup yields CDR1 WNHNN and CDR2 SYGVQD (reference sequence). RNA transcripts provided the template for amplifying TCR beta CDR3 regions. The first round was an RT-PCR with HTBI primers, and the second round was a multiplex PCR. One entry per CDR3 protein results from TCRdb running MiXCR on the multiplex PCR reads. The sample holds 260,000 or so distinct CDR3 sequences, 40% to 50% seen once. Note on this clonotype: The antigen is not known. One end of the junction does not line up with germline, which may come from a read error.

With a duration under 3 months, ophthalmopathy in the donors showed moderate-to-severe activity, CAS ≥3 and NOSPECS ≥4. Orbital computed tomography, thyroid ultrasound, TRAb, serum thyroxine and clinical symptoms formed the basis of diagnosis. Findings and limits, study-wide: The authors also found most expanded thyroid clonotypes above 0.001 frequency in blood. Between ophthalmopathy and stable hyperthyroidism, a 13-signature model drew a separation with approximately 90% sensitivity and about 81% specificity.

The sequenced sample consisted of peripheral blood. This TCR was recovered from an adult man with Graves' ophthalmopathy. The rearrangement uses TRBV10-1 and TRBJ2-3, with D possibly matching TRBD1 (6 bases). The CDR3 reads CAISAGTSTDTQYF. As DNA, the CDR3 is TGTGCCATCAGTGCCGGGACAAGCACAGATACGCAGTATTTT.